The 5 T cell receptor beta chains below all came from one sample that was sequenced in a study of blood T cell repertoires in COVID-19. The data were produced by immunoSEQ multiplex PCR, yet TCRdb's version contains in-frame clones alone and is incomplete. Of about 250,000 clones detected, 85% to 90% appear once; the ten largest clones hold roughly 2%. Material: peripheral blood. The receptors were gathered from a woman aged 60-75 years with COVID-19, enrolled during active disease.

This chain uses TRBV10-3 with TRBJ1-1; D is unclear. CDR3 length: 13 residues. Germline CDR1 is ENHRY and CDR2 is SYGVKD. The V gene lost 3 bases and the J gene lost 4 bases, with 9 bases spanning the gap. The CDR3 loop is CAISEITSTEAFF. The CDR3 bases are TGTGCCATCAGTGAAATTACGAGCACTGAAGCTTTCTTT.

This chain uses TRBV2 with TRBJ2-7; 14 bases line up with TRBD2. V trimming: 6 bases; J trimming: 5 bases; junction bases outside the gene matches: 6. The V gene's germline CDR1 is SNHLY and CDR2 FYNNEI. The CDR3 runs 15 residues. In DNA, the CDR3 is TGTGCCAGCAGGGCGACTAGCGGGGGGGCCGACGAGCAGTACTTC. It specifies CASRATSGGADEQYF.

V usage is TRBV6-2 or TRBV6-3 and J usage is TRBJ1-1; D is unclear. The CDR3 has 13 amino acids. V was cut by 5 bases and J by 11 bases, with 18 bases left in between. Germline V lookup: CDR1 MNHEY, CDR2 SVGEGT. The CDR3 nucleotides are TGTGCCAGCAGTCGGGGAGCTCTGGGAAGGGCTTTCTTT. It is translated as CASSRGALGRAFF.

The chain combines TRBV7-7 with TRBJ2-2; 8 bases line up with TRBD2. The CDR3 has 16 amino acids. Germline-derived CDR1 and CDR2 are SSHAT and FNYEAQ (reference sequence). The V and J ends lost 0 bases and 5 bases, in that order; junction bases with no gene match: 5. The CDR3 reads CASSLASSGGTGELFF. CDR3 in DNA: TGTGCCAGCAGCTTAGCGTCGAGCGGGGGAACCGGGGAGCTGTTTTTT.

In its sample, this clone was seen once. V is TRBV7-8 and J is TRBJ1-2; 9 nucleotides line up with TRBD1. J lost 2 bases, V lost 1 base, and 5 bases had no gene match. This CDR3 comprises 16 residues. The germline gives CDR1 SGHVS, CDR2 FQNEAQ. The CDR3 nucleotides are TGTGCCAGCAGCTTAGTAATCGGGACAGGGAACTATGGCTACACCTTC. It is translated as CASSLVIGTGNYGYTF.